Shown below are 12 T cell receptor beta chains from a single sample sequenced in a study of blood T cell repertoires in COVID-19. Assay used: immunoSEQ multiplex PCR; TCRdb lists only in-frame clones, some missing. The data show some 300,000 clones, with roughly 89% seen just once and roughly 1.9% held by the top ten. Sequencing was performed on peripheral blood. Receptors were obtained from a woman aged 30 to 39 with COVID-19, enrolled during active disease.

This chain links TRBV13 with TRBJ1-3; TRBD1 matches at 7 bases. The CDR3 totals 12 residues. With V trimmed by 4 bases and J by 9 bases, 3 bases remained unmatched. Germline V CDR1 and CDR2: PRHDT, FYEKMQ (reference sequence). This chain's CDR3 is CASSSTGITIYF. CDR3 nucleotide sequence: TGTGCCAGCAGCTCGACAGGGATCACCATATATTTT.

This rearrangement joins TRBV7-2 to TRBJ1-1; 9 bases map to TRBD1. The CDR3 is 14 amino acids. CDR1 and CDR2 from the germline V gene are SGHTA and FQGNSA. With V trimmed by 4 bases and J by 8 bases, 8 bases remained unmatched. The CDR3 DNA is TGTGCCAGCAGCTCACTACCCGGGACAGGGGAAGCTTTCTTT. This codes for CASSSLPGTGEAFF. Complete variable domain (other parts from reference TRBV7-2 and TRBJ1-1): GAGVSQSPSNKVTEKGKDVELRCDPISGHTALYWYRQSLGQGLEFLIYFQGNSAPDKSGLPSDRFSAERTGGSVSTLTIQRTQQEDSAVYLCASSSLPGTGEAFFGQGTRLTVV.

This chain joins TRBV2 and TRBJ1-4; no clear D. This CDR3 region has 14 residues. The ends were cut back, 6 bases at V and 8 bases at J, with 16 bases in the middle. The germline gives CDR1 SNHLY, CDR2 FYNNEI. In DNA, the CDR3 is TGTGCCAGCAGCCCCGTGTACGGCGGGGAAAAACTGTTTTTT. It yields the protein CASSPVYGGEKLFF.

The rearrangement uses TRBV4-2 and TRBJ2-1, with D possibly being TRBD1 (5 bases). This CDR3 contains 15 residues. Germline V gives CDR1 LGHNA, CDR2 YNFKEQ. V was cut by 0 bases and J by 7 bases, with 13 bases left in between. CDR3: CASSQDWAGMNEQFF. The CDR3 DNA follows: TGTGCCAGCAGCCAAGATTGGGCAGGGATGAATGAGCAGTTCTTC.

This clone was observed a single time. Other DNA sequences in this sample translate to the same CDR3. The CDR3 region is CASSAPGQGNYGYTF. The CDR3 DNA sequence: TGTGCCAGCAGTGCACCGGGACAAGGAAACTATGGCTACACCTTC. The genes are TRBV6-2 or TRBV6-3 and TRBJ1-2; D is possibly TRBD1 (6 bases). The length of the CDR3 is 15 residues. CDR1 is MNHEY, CDR2 SVGEGT, per germline. V was shortened by 5 bases and J by 2 bases, with 15 bases between the two germline ends.

The chain combines TRBV12-3 or TRBV12-4 with TRBJ1-2; D is undetermined. The V end was cut by 3 bases, the J end by 3 bases, with 5 bases between. The CDR3 runs to 12 residues. The CDR3: CASSFRDYGYTF. The CDR3 bases are TGTGCCAGCAGTTTTCGGGACTATGGCTACACCTTC.

The chain joins TRBV28 to TRBJ1-2; D possibly corresponds to TRBD1 (5 bases). V shed 4 bases and J shed 4 bases, with 16 bases lying between them. Germline lookup yields CDR1 MDHEN and CDR2 SYDVKM. The CDR3 spans 15 residues. The CDR3 spells CASSSRQTPSYGYTF. Written as DNA, the CDR3 is TGTGCCAGCAGTTCAAGACAGACCCCTAGCTATGGCTACACCTTC.

This clone was detected a few times. The chain combines TRBV15 with TRBJ1-5, with D unclear. Germline-derived CDR1 and CDR2 are LNHNV and YYDKDF (reference sequence). V lost 1 base to trimming and J lost 0 bases, with 7 bases between them. The CDR3 totals 15 residues. The CDR3, as DNA: TGTGCCACCAGCAGAGGGAGGGATAGCAATCAGCCCCAGCATTTT. It encodes CATSRGRDSNQPQHF.

This chain uses TRBV6-4 with TRBJ1-2; 8 bases map to TRBD1. CDR1 is MRHNA, CDR2 SNTAGT, per germline. The CDR3 consists of 14 residues. Losses at the gene ends were 3 bases for V and 8 bases for J; bases not matched to a gene: 8. CDR3 amino acids: CASSEWGRGRGYTF. The DNA for the CDR3 is TGTGCCAGCAGTGAATGGGGCAGGGGGCGAGGCTACACCTTC.

V usage is TRBV19 and J usage is TRBJ2-3, with TRBD1 identical over 7 bases. Per the germline V gene, CDR1 is LNHDA and CDR2 is SQIVND (reference sequence). This CDR3 comprises 15 residues. V dropped 3 bases and J dropped 3; count of bases not matched to a gene: 6. Here the CDR3 reads CASSISGGGTDTQYF. CDR3 DNA: TGTGCCAGTAGTATTTCAGGGGGTGGGACAGATACGCAGTATTTT.

The rearrangement uses TRBV6-5 and TRBJ2-7; D not certain. V lost 8 bases and J lost 2, with 7 bases in between. The CDR3 runs 11 residues. Germline loops: CDR1 MNHEY, CDR2 SVGAGI. Written as DNA, the CDR3 is TGTGCCAGCCTCAGTACCTACGAGCAGTACGTC. Translated, it gives CASLSTYEQYV.

This rearrangement joins TRBV6-6 to TRBJ1-2; a weak D match, TRBD1 (5 bases). Trimming removed 2 bases from V and 2 bases from J, with 12 bases in between. The CDR3 extends over 15 amino acids. CDR1 is MNHNY, CDR2 SVGAGI, per germline (reference sequence). The CDR3: CASSYLTDLNYGYTF. The CDR3 DNA is TGTGCCAGCAGTTACCTGACAGATTTAAACTATGGCTACACCTTC.